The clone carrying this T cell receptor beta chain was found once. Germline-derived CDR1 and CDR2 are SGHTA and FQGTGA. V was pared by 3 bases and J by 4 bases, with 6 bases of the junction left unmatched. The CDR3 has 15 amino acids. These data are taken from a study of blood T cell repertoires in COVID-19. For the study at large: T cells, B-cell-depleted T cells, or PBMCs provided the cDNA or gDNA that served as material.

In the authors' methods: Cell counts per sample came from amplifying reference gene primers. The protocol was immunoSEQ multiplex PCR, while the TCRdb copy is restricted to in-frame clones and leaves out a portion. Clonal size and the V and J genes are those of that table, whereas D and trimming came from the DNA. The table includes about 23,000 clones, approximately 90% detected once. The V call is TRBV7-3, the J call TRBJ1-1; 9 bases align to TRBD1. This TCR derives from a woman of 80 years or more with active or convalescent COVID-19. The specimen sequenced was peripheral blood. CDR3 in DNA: TGTGCCAGCAGCTTGTTAGGACAGGGGTCCACTGAAGCTTTCTTT. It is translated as CASSLLGQGSTEAFF. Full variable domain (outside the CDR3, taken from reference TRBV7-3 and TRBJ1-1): GAGVSQTPSNKVTEKGKYVELRCDPISGHTALYWYRQSLGQGPEFLIYFQGTGAADDSGLPNDRFFAVRPEGSVSTLKIQRTERGDSAVYLCASSLLGQGSTEAFFGQGTRLTVV.